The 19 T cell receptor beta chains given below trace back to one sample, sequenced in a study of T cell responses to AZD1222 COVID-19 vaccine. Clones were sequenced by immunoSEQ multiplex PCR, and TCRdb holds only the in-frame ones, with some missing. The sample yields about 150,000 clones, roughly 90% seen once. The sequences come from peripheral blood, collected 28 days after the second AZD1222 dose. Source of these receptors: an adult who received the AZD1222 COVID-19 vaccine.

CDR3 nucleotides: TGTGCCAGTAGTCCGGACACCACAGATACGCAGTATTTT. This codes for CASSPDTTDTQYF. The rearrangement links TRBV19 to TRBJ2-3; weak D call: TRBD1 (5 bases). CDR3 length equals 13 residues. Trimming removed 5 bases at V and 2 bases at J, with 8 bases between. The germline V gene encodes CDR1 LNHDA and CDR2 SQIVND (reference sequence).

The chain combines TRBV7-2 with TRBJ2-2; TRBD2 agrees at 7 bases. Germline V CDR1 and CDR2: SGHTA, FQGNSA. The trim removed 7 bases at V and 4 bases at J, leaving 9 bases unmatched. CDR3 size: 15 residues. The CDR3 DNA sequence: TGTGCCAGCATCCCTCCGGGGGGTGGCACCGGGGAGCTGTTTTTT. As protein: CASIPPGGGTGELFF.

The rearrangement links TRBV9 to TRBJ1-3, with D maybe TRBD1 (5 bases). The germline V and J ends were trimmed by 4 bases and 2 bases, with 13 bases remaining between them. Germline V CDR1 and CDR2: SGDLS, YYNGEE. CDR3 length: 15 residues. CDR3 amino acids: CASSPTVGAGNTIYF. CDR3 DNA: TGTGCCAGCAGCCCAACGGTGGGGGCTGGAAACACCATATATTTT.

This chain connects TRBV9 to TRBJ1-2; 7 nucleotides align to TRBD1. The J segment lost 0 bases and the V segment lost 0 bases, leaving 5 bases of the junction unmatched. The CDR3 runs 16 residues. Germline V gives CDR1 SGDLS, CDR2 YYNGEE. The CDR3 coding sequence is TGTGCCAGCAGCGTAGGGGACAGACCACCTAACTATGGCTACACCTTC. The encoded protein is CASSVGDRPPNYGYTF.

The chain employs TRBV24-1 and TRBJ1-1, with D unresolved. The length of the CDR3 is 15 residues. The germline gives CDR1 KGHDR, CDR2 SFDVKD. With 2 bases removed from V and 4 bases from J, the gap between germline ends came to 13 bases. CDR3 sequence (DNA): TGTGCCACCAGTGATTCAGGAGTTGGTGGCACTGAAGCTTTCTTT. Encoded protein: CATSDSGVGGTEAFF.

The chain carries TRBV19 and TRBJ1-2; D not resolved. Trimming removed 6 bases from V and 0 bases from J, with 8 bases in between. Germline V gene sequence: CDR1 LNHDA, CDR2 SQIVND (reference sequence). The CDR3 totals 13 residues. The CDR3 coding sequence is TGTGCCAGTAGGACTATAGCTAACTATGGCTACACCTTC. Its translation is CASRTIANYGYTF.

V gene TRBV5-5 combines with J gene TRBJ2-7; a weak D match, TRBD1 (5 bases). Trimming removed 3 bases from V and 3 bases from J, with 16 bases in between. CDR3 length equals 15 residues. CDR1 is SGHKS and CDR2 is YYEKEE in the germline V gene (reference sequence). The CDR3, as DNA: TGTGCCAGCAGCTCTGGCCAGGGATTTAACTACGAGCAGTACTTC. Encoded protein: CASSSGQGFNYEQYF.

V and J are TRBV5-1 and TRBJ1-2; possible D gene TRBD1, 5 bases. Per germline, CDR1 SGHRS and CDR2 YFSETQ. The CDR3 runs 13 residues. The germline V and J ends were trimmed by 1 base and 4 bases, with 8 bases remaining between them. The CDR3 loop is CASSLIDSYGYTF. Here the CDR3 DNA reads TGCGCCAGCAGCTTGATAGACAGCTATGGCTACACCTTC.

CDR3 bases: TGTGCCAGCAGTCAAATAACCGGGACAGAAGCTTTCTTT. It yields the protein CASSQITGTEAFF. The rearrangement uses TRBV12-3 or TRBV12-4 and TRBJ1-1; D is possibly TRBD1 (6 bases). V lost 5 bases and J lost 8, with 15 bases in between. The CDR3 contains 13 residues.

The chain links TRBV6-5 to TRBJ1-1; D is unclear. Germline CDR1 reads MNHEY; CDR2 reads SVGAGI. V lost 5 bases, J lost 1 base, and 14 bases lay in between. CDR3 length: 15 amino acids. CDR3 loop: CASSPRTVKNTEAFF. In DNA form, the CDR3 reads TGTGCCAGCAGTCCCAGGACGGTAAAGAACACTGAAGCTTTCTTT.

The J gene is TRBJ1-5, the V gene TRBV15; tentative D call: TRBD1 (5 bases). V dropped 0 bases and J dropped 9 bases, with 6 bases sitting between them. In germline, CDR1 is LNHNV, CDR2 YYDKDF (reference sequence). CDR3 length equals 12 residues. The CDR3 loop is CATSRDGGPQHF. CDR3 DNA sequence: TGTGCCACCAGCAGAGATGGGGGGCCCCAGCATTTT.

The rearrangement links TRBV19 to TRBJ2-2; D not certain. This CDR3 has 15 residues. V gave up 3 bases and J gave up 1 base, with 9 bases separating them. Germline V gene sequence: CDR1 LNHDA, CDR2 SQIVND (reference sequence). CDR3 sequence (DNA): TGTGCCAGTAGTATCCCCTCAGGGAACACCGGGGAGCTGTTTTTT. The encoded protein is CASSIPSGNTGELFF.

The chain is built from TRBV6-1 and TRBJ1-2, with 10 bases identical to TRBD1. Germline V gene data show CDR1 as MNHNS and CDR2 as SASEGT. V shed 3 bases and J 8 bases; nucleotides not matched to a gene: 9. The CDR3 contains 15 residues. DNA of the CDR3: TGTGCCAGCAGTGAGGACAGGGGGTTTTTAGGAGGCTACACCTTC. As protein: CASSEDRGFLGGYTF.

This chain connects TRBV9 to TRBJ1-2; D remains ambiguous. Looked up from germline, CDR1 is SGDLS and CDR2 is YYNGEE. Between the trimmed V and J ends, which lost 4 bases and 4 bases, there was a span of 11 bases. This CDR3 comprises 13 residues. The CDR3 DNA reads TGTGCCAGCAGCTCCATCTTAGGCTATGGCTACACCTTC. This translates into CASSSILGYGYTF. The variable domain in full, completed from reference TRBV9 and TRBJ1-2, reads DSGVTQTPKHLITATGQRVTLRCSPRSGDLSVYWYQQSLDQGLQFLIQYYNGEERAKGNILERFSAQQFPDLHSELNLSSLELGDSALYFCASSSILGYGYTFGSGTRLTVV.

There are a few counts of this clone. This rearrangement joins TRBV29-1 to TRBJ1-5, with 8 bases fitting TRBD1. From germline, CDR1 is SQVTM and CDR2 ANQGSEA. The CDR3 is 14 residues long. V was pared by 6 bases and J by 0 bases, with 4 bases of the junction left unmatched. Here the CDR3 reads CSVGQGDSNQPQHF. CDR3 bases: TGCAGCGTAGGACAGGGTGATAGCAATCAGCCCCAGCATTTT. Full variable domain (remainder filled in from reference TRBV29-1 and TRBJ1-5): SAVISQKPSRDICQRGTSLTIQCQVDSQVTMMFWYRQQPGQSLTLIATANQGSEATYESGFVIDKFPISRPNLTFSTLTVSNMSPEDSSIYLCSVGQGDSNQPQHFGDGTRLSIL.

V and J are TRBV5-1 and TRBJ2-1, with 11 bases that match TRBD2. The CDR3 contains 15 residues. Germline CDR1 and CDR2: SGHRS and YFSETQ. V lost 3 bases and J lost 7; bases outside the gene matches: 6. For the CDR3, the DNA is TGCGCCAGCAGCTCACTAGCGGGAGTATCAAATGAGCAGTTCTTC. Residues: CASSSLAGVSNEQFF.

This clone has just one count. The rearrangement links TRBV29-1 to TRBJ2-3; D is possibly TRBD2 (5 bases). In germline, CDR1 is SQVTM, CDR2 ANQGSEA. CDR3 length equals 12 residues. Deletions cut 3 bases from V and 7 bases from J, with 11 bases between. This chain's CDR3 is CSVEEGLNTQYF. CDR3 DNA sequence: TGCAGCGTTGAGGAAGGACTCAATACGCAGTATTTT.

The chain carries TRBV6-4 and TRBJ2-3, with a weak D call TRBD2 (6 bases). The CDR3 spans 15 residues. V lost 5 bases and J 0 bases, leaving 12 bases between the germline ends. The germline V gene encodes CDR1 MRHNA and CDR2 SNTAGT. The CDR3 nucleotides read TGTGCCAGCAGTAATCTGGCGGGGAGCACAGATACGCAGTATTTT. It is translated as CASSNLAGSTDTQYF.

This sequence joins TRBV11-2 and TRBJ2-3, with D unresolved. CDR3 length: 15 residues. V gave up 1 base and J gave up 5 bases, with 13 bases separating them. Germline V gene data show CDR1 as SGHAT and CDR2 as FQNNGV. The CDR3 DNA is TGTGCCAGCAGCTTAGCTCCAAGATCGGGAGATACGCAGTATTTT. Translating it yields CASSLAPRSGDTQYF.